Below are 23 T cell receptor beta chains sequenced from a single sample in a study of high-grade serous ovarian cancer treatment subgroups. Tumor samples were obtained before definitive surgery or chemotherapy. Repertoires were generated with immunoSEQ multiplex PCR, while TCRdb's copy carries only in-frame clones and drops some. This sample has around 37,000 clones, with about four fifths found just once. The material sequenced was tumor tissue. The receptors were sampled from a human donor with high-grade serous ovarian cancer.

The chain combines TRBV7-2 with TRBJ2-3; tentative D call: TRBD1 (5 bases). The V end lost 2 bases, the J end lost 6 bases, and 12 bases lay between the germline ends. The CDR3 is made up of 14 amino acids. Germline values: CDR1 SGHTA, CDR2 FQGNSA. The DNA for the CDR3 is TGTGCCAGCAGCTTACTCAGGGCGCCGGATACGCAGTATTTT. Translation: CASSLLRAPDTQYF.

This clone has more than one count but fewer than ten. The rearrangement joins TRBV2 to TRBJ2-4; 7 bases are a match to TRBD1. Trimming at V came to 8 bases and at J to 7 bases, leaving 8 bases not matched to a gene. The CDR3 consists of 13 residues. Looked up from germline, CDR1 is SNHLY and CDR2 is FYNNEI. CDR3 in amino acids: CASAWTGRNIQYF. DNA for the CDR3: TGTGCCAGCGCCTGGACAGGCAGGAACATTCAGTACTTC.

The chain carries TRBV29-1 and TRBJ2-7; D not resolved. V lost 3 bases and J lost 0, with 3 bases in between. This CDR3 is built from 11 residues. CDR1 is SQVTM, CDR2 ANQGSEA, per germline. The CDR3 DNA reads TGCAGCGTTGATGTCTCCTACGAGCAGTACTTC. This translates into CSVDVSYEQYF.

This clone was seen a handful of times. The chain recombines TRBV25-1 with TRBJ1-5, with D possibly TRBD1 on 6 matching bases. Per germline, CDR1 MGHDK and CDR2 SYGVNS. The CDR3 runs to 14 residues. Trimming shortened V by 2 bases and J by 6 bases, and 11 bases separated the two germline ends. This CDR3 is CASSELSDSQPQHF. DNA of the CDR3: TGTGCCAGCAGTGAACTATCGGACAGTCAGCCCCAGCATTTT.

The chain uses TRBV30 and TRBJ2-7; TRBD1 is a possible D gene (5 bases). Germline V gene lookup returns CDR1 GTSNPN and CDR2 SVGIG (reference sequence). The CDR3 loop spans 17 amino acids. V was clipped by 6 bases and J by 3 bases, with 27 bases between them. CDR3 DNA sequence: TGTGCCTGTAAACCTCTGGGGCAGGGCGAAAGCCACTACGAGCAGTACTTC. As protein: CACKPLGQGESHYEQYF.

This clone has a handful of counts. This chain connects TRBV6-5 to TRBJ2-1; 11 bases line up with TRBD1. CDR1 and CDR2 (germline): MNHEY, SVGAGI. J gave up 10 bases and V 4 bases, and 3 bases lay outside the gene matches. This CDR3 has 13 residues. DNA of the CDR3: TGTGCCAGCAGTTCCCGGACAGGGGGCGAGCAGTTCTTC. This encodes CASSSRTGGEQFF.

The genes are TRBV5-8 and TRBJ2-3; D call uncertain. This CDR3 has 17 amino acids. Germline V gives CDR1 SGHTS, CDR2 YDEGEE. Trimming removed 0 bases at V and 2 bases at J, with 16 bases between. CDR3 DNA: TGTGCCAGCAGCTTGGGAATGACGGAATACTACACAGATACGCAGTATTTT. This translates into CASSLGMTEYYTDTQYF.

This chain links TRBV6-4 with TRBJ2-5, with D possibly matching TRBD1 (6 bases). Germline CDR1 is MRHNA and CDR2 is SNTAGT. V shed 4 bases and J shed 1 base, with 7 bases lying between them. The CDR3 runs 13 residues. The CDR3 bases are TGTGCCAGCAGTGCGGACAGCCAAGAGACCCAGTACTTC. This codes for CASSADSQETQYF.

The chain is built from TRBV20-1 and TRBJ1-1; no definite D call. Trimming cost V 4 bases and J 3 bases, with 6 bases left between them. CDR1 is DFQATT, CDR2 SNEGSKA, per germline (reference sequence). The CDR3 consists of 11 residues. The CDR3 DNA follows: TGCAGTGCTACTAGATACACTGAAGCTTTCTTT. Amino acids: CSATRYTEAFF.

V and J are TRBV15 and TRBJ2-1; the D gene is possibly TRBD1 (5 bases). Germline values: CDR1 LNHNV, CDR2 YYDKDF (reference sequence). Trimming pared 5 bases from V and 4 bases from J, leaving 9 bases between. This CDR3 is built from 13 residues. The CDR3 region has the DNA TGTGCCACCAGCCCGGCAGGGTACAATGAGCAGTTCTTC. Its protein product is CATSPAGYNEQFF.

The table lists this clone with a few counts. V usage is TRBV5-1 and J usage is TRBJ2-7, with a weak D call TRBD1 (6 bases). Germline lookup yields CDR1 SGHRS and CDR2 YFSETQ. V was pared by 2 bases and J by 6 bases, with 12 bases between. The CDR3 runs 13 residues. The CDR3 protein is CASSFGTSLEQYF. Written as DNA, the CDR3 is TGCGCCAGCAGCTTCGGGACAAGCCTCGAGCAGTACTTC.

The chain joins TRBV7-2 to TRBJ2-7; 8 nucleotides match TRBD2. The CDR3 covers 14 residues. Germline loops: CDR1 SGHTA, CDR2 FQGNSA. V gave up 3 bases and J gave up 6 bases; unmatched junction bases: 7. The CDR3 loop reads CASSFTGTSVEQYF. The CDR3 bases are TGTGCCAGCAGCTTCACCGGGACTAGTGTCGAGCAGTACTTC.

This chain uses TRBV28 with TRBJ2-7; tentatively, D is TRBD1 (6 bases). This CDR3 is built from 13 residues. The ends were cut back, 3 bases at V and 7 bases at J, with 13 bases in the middle. Germline assignment: CDR1 MDHEN and CDR2 SYDVKM. In nucleotides, the CDR3 is TGTGCCAGCAGTTTCGGACAGTACTGGGAGCAGTACTTC. Amino acids: CASSFGQYWEQYF.

This clone is medium-sized within its sample. The rearrangement uses TRBV19 and TRBJ2-7; 8 nucleotides agree with TRBD1. V lost 10 bases and J lost 3; bases outside the gene matches: 8. The CDR3 has 13 residues. The germline gives CDR1 LNHDA, CDR2 SQIVND (reference sequence). The CDR3 nucleotides are TGTGCCACTTCGACAGGGGATTTCTACGAGCAGTACTTC. Translation: CATSTGDFYEQYF.

The chain employs TRBV7-2 and TRBJ2-3, with 9 bases fitting TRBD2. Germline loops: CDR1 SGHTA, CDR2 FQGNSA. Germline trimming cut 3 bases from V and 6 bases from J; bases unmatched to any gene: 10. This CDR3 is built from 16 residues. CDR3 sequence: CASSFQPSGRSDTQYF. The CDR3 DNA follows: TGTGCCAGCAGCTTCCAGCCCAGCGGGAGGTCGGATACGCAGTATTTT.

The chain carries TRBV20-1 and TRBJ2-7, with 7 bases aligning to TRBD1. The germline V gene encodes CDR1 DFQATT and CDR2 SNEGSKA (reference sequence). With V trimmed by 6 bases and J by 5 bases, 4 bases remained unmatched. This CDR3 has 11 amino acids. The CDR3 here is CSAGDSNEQYF. DNA for the CDR3: TGCAGTGCCGGGGACAGTAACGAGCAGTACTTC.

The chain joins TRBV30 to TRBJ2-5, with TRBD1 matching over 10 bases. CDR1 is GTSNPN and CDR2 is SVGIG in the germline V gene (reference sequence). V trimming: 1 base; J trimming: 5 bases; junction bases outside the gene matches: 7. The CDR3 length is 15 residues. CDR3 in DNA: TGTGCCTGGAGTGCGACAGGGGGCGCCGAGGAGACCCAGTACTTC. Amino acids: CAWSATGGAEETQYF.

The chain carries TRBV5-4 and TRBJ2-7; tentatively, D is TRBD1 (5 bases). CDR3 length: 15 amino acids. CDR1 is SGHNT and CDR2 is YYREEE in the germline V gene (reference sequence). V was shortened by 3 bases and J by 2 bases, with 15 bases between the two germline ends. For the CDR3, the DNA is TGTGCCAGCAGCTCGGCCGGTTCAGGGCCCTACGAGCAGTACTTC. It yields the protein CASSSAGSGPYEQYF.

The V call is TRBV19, the J call TRBJ2-3; 9 bases match TRBD2. J gave up 4 bases and V 4 bases, and 9 bases lay outside the gene matches. CDR1 and CDR2 from the germline V gene are LNHDA and SQIVND (reference sequence). This CDR3 spans 16 amino acids. The CDR3, as DNA: TGTGCCAGTAGTACAAGGACTAGCGAGATATCAGATACGCAGTATTTT. The encoded protein is CASSTRTSEISDTQYF.

The genes are TRBV2 and TRBJ1-2, with D possibly TRBD1 on 5 matching bases. V lost 7 bases and J 8 bases, leaving 11 bases between the germline ends. The CDR3 totals 11 residues. In germline, CDR1 is SNHLY, CDR2 FYNNEI. DNA of the CDR3: TGTGCCAGCACGGGGGGTGAGGGCTACACCTTC. Amino acids: CASTGGEGYTF.

V usage is TRBV7-2 and J usage is TRBJ2-3; 7 bases agree with TRBD2. The germline gives CDR1 SGHTA, CDR2 FQGNSA. This CDR3 has 16 residues. Unmatched junction bases numbered 8, after V lost 1 base and J lost 4 bases. The CDR3 loop reads CASSLGVRGSSDTQYF. The CDR3 DNA follows: TGTGCCAGCAGCTTAGGGGTGCGCGGGAGCTCAGATACGCAGTATTTT.

This clone was detected only once. The V and J genes are TRBV19 and TRBJ2-1; 7 bases are a match to TRBD2. The CDR3 runs 16 residues. With V trimmed by 7 bases and J by 2 bases, 11 bases remained unmatched. CDR1 and CDR2 (germline): LNHDA, SQIVND (reference sequence). Here the CDR3 reads CASTRGGGDPYNEQFF. DNA of the CDR3: TGTGCCAGTACACGCGGGGGAGGGGATCCCTACAATGAGCAGTTCTTC. Together with reference TRBV19 and TRBJ2-1, the CDR3 gives the full variable domain: DGGITQSPKYLFRKEGQNVTLSCEQNLNHDAMYWYRQDPGQGLRLIYYSQIVNDFQKGDIAEGYSVSREKKESFPLTVTSAQKNPTAFYLCASTRGGGDPYNEQFFGPGTRLTVL.

The V gene is TRBV5-4, the J gene TRBJ2-7, with D possibly called TRBD1 or TRBD2 (5 bases each). This CDR3 is 11 amino acids long. CDR1 and CDR2 from the germline V gene are SGHNT and YYREEE (reference sequence). Trimming removed 4 bases at V and 3 bases at J, with 5 bases between. DNA for the CDR3: TGTGCCAGCAGCGGGGGCTACGAGCAGTACTTC. Translated: CASSGGYEQYF.